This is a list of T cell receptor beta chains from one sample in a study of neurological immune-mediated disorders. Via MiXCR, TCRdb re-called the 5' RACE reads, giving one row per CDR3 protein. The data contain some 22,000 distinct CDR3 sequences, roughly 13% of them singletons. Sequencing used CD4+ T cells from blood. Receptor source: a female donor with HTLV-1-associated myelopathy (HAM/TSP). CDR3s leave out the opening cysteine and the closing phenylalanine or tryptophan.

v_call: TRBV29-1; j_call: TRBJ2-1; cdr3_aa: SAGRGNEQF
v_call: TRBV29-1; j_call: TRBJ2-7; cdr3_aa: SVVPSGRALSPSEQY
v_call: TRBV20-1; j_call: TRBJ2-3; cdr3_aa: SAREVAGGDTQY
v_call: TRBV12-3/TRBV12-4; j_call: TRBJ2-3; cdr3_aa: ASSFSGGTPDTQY
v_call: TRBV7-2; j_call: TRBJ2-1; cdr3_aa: ASSLVGTRNEQF
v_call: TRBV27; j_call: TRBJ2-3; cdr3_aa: ASRSLVGRGIDSRDTQY
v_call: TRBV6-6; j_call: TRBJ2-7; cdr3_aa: ASGGGGTHSRRESHEQY
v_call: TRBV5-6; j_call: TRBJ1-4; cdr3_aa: ASSSQGALEEKLF
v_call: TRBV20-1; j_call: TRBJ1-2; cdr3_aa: SARARANYGYT
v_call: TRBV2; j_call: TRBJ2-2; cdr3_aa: ASSATSGIGGELF
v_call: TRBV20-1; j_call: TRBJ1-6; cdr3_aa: SVIGMPLH
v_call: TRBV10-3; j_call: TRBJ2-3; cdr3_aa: AISVGRPVHTDTQY
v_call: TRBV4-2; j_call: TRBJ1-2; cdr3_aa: ASSQELGGYT
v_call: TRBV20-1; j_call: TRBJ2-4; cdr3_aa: SARGTGLNIQY
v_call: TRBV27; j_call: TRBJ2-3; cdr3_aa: ASSLRGASTDTQY
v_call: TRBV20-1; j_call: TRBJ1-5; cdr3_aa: SARVRDWDQPQH
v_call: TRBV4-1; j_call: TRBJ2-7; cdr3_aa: ASSSIGQKRGEQY
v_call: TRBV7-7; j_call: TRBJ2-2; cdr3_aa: ASSTSANTGELF
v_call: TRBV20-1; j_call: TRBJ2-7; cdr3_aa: SADASGGAYEQY
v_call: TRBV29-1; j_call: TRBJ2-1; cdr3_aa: SVHTGPANEQF
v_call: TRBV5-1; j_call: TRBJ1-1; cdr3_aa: ASSRDLRGQSVEAF
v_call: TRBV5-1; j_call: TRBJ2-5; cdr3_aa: ASSLAGENQETQY
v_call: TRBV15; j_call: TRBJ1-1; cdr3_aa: ATESGNTEAF
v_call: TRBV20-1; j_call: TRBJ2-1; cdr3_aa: SASDGGRAHNEQF
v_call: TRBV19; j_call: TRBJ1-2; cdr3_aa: ASRNTGTVEYGYT
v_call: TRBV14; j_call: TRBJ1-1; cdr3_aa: ASSQDPGTRSFEAF
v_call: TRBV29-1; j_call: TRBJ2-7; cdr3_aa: SVKDPYEQY
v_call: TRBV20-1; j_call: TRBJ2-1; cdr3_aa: SGGVSYNEQF
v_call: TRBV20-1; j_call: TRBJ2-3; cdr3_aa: SAILGVDTQY
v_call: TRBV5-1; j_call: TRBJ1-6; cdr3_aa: ASSLAGGEPIH
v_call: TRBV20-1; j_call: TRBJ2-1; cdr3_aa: SASSYRGLVNEQF
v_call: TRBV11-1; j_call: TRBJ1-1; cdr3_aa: ASSFYICSVKGDTEAF
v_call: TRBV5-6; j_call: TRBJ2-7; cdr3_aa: ASSSASYEQY
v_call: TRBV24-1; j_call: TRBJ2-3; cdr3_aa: ATSDQLAGADTDTQY
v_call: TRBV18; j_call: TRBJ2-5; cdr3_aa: ASSPASGETQY